This TCR beta chain was identified in a study of blood T cell repertoires in COVID-19 (dated by TCRdb to the early 2020s). The study in broad terms: Samples covering the acute and convalescent phases of COVID-19 were provided by collaborators in the United States, Italy and Spain. A freely available public database, intended as a resource for researchers studying the immune response to SARS-CoV-2, is where the repertoires were released. The prospective study material was composed of cDNA or gDNA derived from T cells, B-cell-depleted T cells, or PBMCs. Sample metadata almost always included a de-identified subject ID, COVID-19 status, age in years and sex. Deeply sampled blood TCRbeta repertoires from subjects exposed to, actively infected with, or recovered from COVID-19 were included in the dataset. Samples were obtained from the ongoing ImmuneRACE study (first 160 participants) and from about 1,300 subjects provided by 6 global collaborators. Where available, HLA class I and class II types were obtained from metadata supplied by the sample provider rather than from assay-based typing. Study-wide conclusions, independent of this receptor: How much clinical and demographic metadata was included differed by source and by participant, and the metadata was provided uncurated.

In the case of this clone: Its antigen is unknown. No much larger clone is present one base from it, and per-base qualities are unavailable.

The CDR3 runs 11 amino acids, cysteine and phenylalanine included. The retained sequence is limited to the CDR3, 33 bases, with the frame set at the first base. Taken from the germline V gene (reference sequence), the CDR1 and CDR2 loops are DFQATT and SNEGSKA. The trim is 4 bases for V and 0 bases for J, with a gap of 4 bases between the germline ends. TCRbeta CDR3 regions were amplified from genomic DNA by means of the immunoSEQ Assay, a bias-controlled multiplex PCR. Per the original workflow: The number of nucleated cells in each sample was estimated from the amplification of reference gene primers within the assay. To quantify the absolute abundance of each unique TCRbeta CDR3 rearrangement, sequence reads were collapsed and filtered. Productive Simpson clonality was computed per sample as the square root of Simpson's diversity index over productive rearrangements. TCRdb took over this immuneACCESS table, retaining in-frame rearrangements with V and J assigned. Such tables are incomplete; in checked studies, under half of the missing clones stem from an unresolved V gene, and the remainder is unexplained. Clonal size and the V and J genes are those of that table, whereas D and trimming came from the DNA. The sample includes 62,000 or so clones, with about 86% observed a single time. Approximately 1.5% of the sample lies in the top ten.

Whole blood was collected in K2EDTA tubes by collaborating institutions according to the institutions' own protocols. For TCRbeta analysis, collaborators shipped samples as frozen whole blood, isolated PBMCs, or DNA extracted from either of those sample types. Sequenced sample: peripheral blood. The sequence was collected from a woman aged 55-69 years with acute or convalescent COVID-19. The sequence is built from TRBV20-1 and TRBJ2-7, with no reliable assignment of the D segment. The DNA sequence is given as TGCAGTGCTATCAACTCCTACGAGCAGTACTTC. Its translation reads: CSAINSYEQYF.